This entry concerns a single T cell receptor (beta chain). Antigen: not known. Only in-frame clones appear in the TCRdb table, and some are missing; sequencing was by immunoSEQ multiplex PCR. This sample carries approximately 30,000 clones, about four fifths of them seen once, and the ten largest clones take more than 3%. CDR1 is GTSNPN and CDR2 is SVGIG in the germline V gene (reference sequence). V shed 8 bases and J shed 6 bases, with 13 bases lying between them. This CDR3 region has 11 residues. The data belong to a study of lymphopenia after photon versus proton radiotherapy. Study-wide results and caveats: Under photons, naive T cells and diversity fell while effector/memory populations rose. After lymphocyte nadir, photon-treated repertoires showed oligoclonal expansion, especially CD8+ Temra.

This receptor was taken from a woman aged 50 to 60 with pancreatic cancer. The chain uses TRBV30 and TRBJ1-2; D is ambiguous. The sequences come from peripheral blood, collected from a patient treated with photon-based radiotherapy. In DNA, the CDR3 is TGTGCCGGAGGGAATAGGCATGGCTACACCTTC. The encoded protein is CAGGNRHGYTF.